This T cell receptor beta chain comes out of a study of cytomegalovirus exposure and HLA in healthy donors. Study-wide results and limits: Later examination showed HLA-associated TCR beta chains had greater clonal expansion than equally common others. For TCR beta chains, V- and J-gene trimming was later linked to a missense DCLRE1C variant. A list of around 150 TCR beta chains associated with cytomegalovirus was given.

Germline CDR1 reads SGHNT; CDR2 reads YYREEE (reference sequence). Germline trimming cut 4 bases from V and 1 base from J; bases unmatched to any gene: 4. The length of the CDR3 is 14 residues. Donors likely had unrecorded immune exposures despite being nominally healthy when sampled. About this clone itself: No antigen is known for it.

Both 60 Vbeta primers and 13 Jbeta primers went into the PCR. Method: immunoSEQ multiplex PCR; TCRdb's copy keeps in-frame clones and lacks some. The data contain 150,000 to 200,000 clones, 80% to 85% of them singletons. The V call is TRBV5-4, the J call TRBJ2-7, with 8 bases that match TRBD1. Sequenced input: PBMCs. This sequence originates from a man in his fifties in good health and CMV-seronegative. CDR3 loop: CASSTDRVSYEQYF. Here the CDR3 DNA reads TGTGCCAGCAGCACGGACAGGGTATCCTACGAGCAGTACTTC.